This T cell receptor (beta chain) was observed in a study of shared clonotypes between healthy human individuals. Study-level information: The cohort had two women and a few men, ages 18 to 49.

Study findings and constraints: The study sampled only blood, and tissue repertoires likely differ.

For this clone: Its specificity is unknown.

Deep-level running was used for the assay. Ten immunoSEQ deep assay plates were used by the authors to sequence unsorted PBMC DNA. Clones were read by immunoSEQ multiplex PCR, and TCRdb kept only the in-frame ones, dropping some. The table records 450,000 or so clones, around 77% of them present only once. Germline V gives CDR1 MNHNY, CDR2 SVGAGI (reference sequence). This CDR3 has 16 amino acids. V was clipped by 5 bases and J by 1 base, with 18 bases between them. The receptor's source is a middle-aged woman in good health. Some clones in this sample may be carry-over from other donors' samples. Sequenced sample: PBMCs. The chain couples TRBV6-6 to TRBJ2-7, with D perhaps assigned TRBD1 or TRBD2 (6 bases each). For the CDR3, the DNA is TGTGCCAGCAGTCCCCCCCCGGGGGCAGGGTCCTACGAGCAGTACTTC. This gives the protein CASSPPPGAGSYEQYF.